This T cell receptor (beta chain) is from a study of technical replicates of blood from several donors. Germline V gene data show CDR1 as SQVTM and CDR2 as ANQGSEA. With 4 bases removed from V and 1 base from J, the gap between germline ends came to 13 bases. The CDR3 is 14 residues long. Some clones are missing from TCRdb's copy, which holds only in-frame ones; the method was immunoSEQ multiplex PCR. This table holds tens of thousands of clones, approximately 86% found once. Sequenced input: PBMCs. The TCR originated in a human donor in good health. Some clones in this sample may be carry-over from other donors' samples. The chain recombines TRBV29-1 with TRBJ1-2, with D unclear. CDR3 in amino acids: CSVGTPGRNYGYTF. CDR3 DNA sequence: TGCAGCGTTGGAACCCCTGGGCGTAACTATGGCTACACCTTC.